The sample holds one count of the clone carrying this T cell receptor beta chain. The data belong to a study of blood T cell repertoires in COVID-19. In the study overall: Specimens from acute and convalescent COVID-19 originated in the United States, Italy and Spain. T cells, B-cell-depleted T cells, or PBMCs supplied cDNA or gDNA.

Trimming removed 4 bases at V and 0 bases at J, with 6 bases between. This CDR3 region has 13 residues. Here immunoSEQ multiplex PCR was the method, and the copy in TCRdb shows in-frame clones only, minus some. The sample carries some 210,000 clones, just over 90% recorded once. The V and J genes are TRBV12-3 or TRBV12-4 and TRBJ1-1; D call uncertain. Sequenced material: peripheral blood. This receptor was obtained from a man aged 25 to 40 with acute or convalescent COVID-19. The CDR3 loop is CASSSDMNTEAFF. CDR3 nucleotide sequence: TGTGCCAGCAGTTCCGACATGAACACTGAAGCTTTCTTT.